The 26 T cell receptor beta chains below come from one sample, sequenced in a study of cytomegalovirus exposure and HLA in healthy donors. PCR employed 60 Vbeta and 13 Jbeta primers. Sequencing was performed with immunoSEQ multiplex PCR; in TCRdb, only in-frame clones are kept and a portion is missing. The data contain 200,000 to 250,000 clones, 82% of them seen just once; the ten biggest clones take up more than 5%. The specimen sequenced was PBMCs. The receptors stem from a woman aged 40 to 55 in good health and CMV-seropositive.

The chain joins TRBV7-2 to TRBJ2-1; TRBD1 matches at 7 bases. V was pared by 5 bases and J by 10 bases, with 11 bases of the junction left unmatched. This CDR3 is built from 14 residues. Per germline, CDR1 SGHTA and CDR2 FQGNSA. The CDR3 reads CASSGQVGDWEQFF. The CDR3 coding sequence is TGTGCCAGCAGCGGACAGGTGGGGGATTGGGAGCAGTTCTTC.

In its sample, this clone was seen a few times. CDR3 in DNA: TGTGCCAGCAGCAAAATCAGGACTAGCGGGCTTTCCTACGAGCAGTACTTC. It yields the protein CASSKIRTSGLSYEQYF. V is TRBV27 and J is TRBJ2-7; 11 positions match TRBD2. V trimming: 6 bases; J trimming: 1 base; junction bases outside the gene matches: 11. The CDR3 has 17 residues. Germline-derived CDR1 and CDR2 are MNHEY and SMNVEV (reference sequence).

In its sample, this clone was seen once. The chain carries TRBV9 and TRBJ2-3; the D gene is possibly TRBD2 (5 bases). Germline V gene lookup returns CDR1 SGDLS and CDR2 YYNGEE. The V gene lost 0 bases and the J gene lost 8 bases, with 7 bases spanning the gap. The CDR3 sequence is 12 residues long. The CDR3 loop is CASSVAEGTQYF. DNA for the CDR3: TGTGCCAGCAGCGTAGCTGAGGGTACGCAGTATTTT.

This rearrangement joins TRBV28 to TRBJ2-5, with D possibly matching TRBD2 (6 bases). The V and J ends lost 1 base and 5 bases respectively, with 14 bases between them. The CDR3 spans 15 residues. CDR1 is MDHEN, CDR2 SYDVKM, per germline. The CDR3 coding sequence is TGTGCCAGCAGTTTATTTCCGGGAGAGGCGGAGACCCAGTACTTC. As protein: CASSLFPGEAETQYF.

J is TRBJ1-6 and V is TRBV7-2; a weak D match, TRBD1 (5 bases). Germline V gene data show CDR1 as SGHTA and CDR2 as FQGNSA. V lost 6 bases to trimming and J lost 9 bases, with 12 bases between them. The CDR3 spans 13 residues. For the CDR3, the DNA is TGTGCCAGCAGGATTGGGACTTCTTCACCCCTCCACTTT. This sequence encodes CASRIGTSSPLHF.

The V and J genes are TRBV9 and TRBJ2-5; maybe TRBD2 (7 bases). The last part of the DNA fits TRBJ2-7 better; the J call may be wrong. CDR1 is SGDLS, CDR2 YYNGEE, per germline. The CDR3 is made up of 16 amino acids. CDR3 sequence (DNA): TGTGCCAGCAGCCCCATGGGGGGGGCCCTCTCCTACGAGCAGTACTTC. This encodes CASSPMGGALSYEQYF.

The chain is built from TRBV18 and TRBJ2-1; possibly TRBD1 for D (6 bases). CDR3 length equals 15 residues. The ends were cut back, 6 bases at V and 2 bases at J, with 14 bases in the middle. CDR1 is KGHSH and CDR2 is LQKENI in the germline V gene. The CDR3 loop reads CASSDKGVTYNEQFF. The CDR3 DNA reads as TGTGCCAGCTCGGATAAGGGGGTCACCTACAATGAGCAGTTCTTC.

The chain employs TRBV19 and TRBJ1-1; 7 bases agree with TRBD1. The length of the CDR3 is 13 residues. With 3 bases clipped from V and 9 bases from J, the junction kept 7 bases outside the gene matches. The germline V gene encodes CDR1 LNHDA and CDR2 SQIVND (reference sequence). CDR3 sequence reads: CASSMGTVRKAFF. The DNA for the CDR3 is TGTGCCAGTAGTATGGGGACAGTCCGGAAAGCTTTCTTT. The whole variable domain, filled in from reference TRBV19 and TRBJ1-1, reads DGGITQSPKYLFRKEGQNVTLSCEQNLNHDAMYWYRQDPGQGLRLIYYSQIVNDFQKGDIAEGYSVSREKKESFPLTVTSAQKNPTAFYLCASSMGTVRKAFFGQGTRLTVV.

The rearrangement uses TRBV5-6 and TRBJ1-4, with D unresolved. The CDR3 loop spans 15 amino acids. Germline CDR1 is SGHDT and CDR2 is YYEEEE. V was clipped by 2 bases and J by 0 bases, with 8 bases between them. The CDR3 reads CASSFGAATNEKLFF. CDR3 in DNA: TGTGCCAGCAGCTTTGGAGCGGCAACTAATGAAAAACTGTTTTTT.

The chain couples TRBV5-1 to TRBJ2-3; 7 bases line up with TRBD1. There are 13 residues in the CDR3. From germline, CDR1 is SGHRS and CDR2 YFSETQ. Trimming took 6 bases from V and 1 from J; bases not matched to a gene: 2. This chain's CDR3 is CASTDRGTDTQYF. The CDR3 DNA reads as TGCGCCAGCACCGACAGGGGCACAGATACGCAGTATTTT.

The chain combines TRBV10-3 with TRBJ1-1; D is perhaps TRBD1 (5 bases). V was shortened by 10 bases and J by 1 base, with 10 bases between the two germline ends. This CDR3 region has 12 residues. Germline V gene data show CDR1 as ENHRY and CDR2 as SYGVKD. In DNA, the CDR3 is TGTGCCACCCGGGGGGGGAACACTGAAGCTTTCTTT. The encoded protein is CATRGGNTEAFF.

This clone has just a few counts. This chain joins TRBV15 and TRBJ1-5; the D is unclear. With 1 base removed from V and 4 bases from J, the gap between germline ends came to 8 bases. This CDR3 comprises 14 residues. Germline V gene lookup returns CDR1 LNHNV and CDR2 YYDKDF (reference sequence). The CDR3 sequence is CATSRGRENQPQHF. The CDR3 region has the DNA TGTGCCACCAGCAGAGGGAGAGAGAATCAGCCCCAGCATTTT.

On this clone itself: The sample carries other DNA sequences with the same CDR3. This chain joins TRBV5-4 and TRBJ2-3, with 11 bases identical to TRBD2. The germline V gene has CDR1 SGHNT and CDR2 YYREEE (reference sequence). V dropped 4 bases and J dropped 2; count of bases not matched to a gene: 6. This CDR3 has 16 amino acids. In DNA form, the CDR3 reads TGTGCCAGCAGCCGGGGGACTAGCGGACCCACAGATACGCAGTATTTT. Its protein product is CASSRGTSGPTDTQYF.

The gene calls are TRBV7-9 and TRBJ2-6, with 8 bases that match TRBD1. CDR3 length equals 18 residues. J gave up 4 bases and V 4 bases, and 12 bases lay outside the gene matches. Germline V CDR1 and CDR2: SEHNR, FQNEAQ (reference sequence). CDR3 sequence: CASSSPDRVTGGANVLTF. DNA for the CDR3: TGTGCCAGCAGCTCACCGGACAGGGTGACTGGAGGGGCCAACGTCCTGACTTTC.

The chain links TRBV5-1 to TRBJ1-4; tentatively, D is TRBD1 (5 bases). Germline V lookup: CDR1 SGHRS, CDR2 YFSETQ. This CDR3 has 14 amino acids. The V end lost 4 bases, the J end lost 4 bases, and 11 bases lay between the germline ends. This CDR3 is CASSPDRINEKLFF. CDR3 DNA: TGCGCCAGCAGCCCCGACAGAATTAATGAAAAACTGTTTTTT. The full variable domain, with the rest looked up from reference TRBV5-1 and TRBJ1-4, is KAGVTQTPRYLIKTRGQQVTLSCSPISGHRSVSWYQQTPGQGLQFLFEYFSETQRNKGNFPGRFSGRQFSNSRSEMNVSTLELGDSALYLCASSPDRINEKLFFGSGTQLSVL.

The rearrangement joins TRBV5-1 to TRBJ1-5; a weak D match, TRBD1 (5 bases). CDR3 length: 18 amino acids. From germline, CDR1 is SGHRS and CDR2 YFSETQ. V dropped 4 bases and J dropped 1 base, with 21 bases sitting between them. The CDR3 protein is CASSLNPPTGNSNQPQHF. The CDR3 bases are TGCGCCAGCAGCCTAAACCCCCCAACAGGAAACAGCAATCAGCCCCAGCATTTT.

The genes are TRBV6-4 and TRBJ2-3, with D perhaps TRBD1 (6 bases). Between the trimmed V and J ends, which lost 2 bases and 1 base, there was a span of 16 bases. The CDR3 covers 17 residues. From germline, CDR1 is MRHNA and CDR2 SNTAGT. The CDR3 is CASSDLPRGYGTDTQYF. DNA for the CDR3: TGTGCCAGCAGTGACCTTCCCAGGGGTTACGGCACAGATACGCAGTATTTT.

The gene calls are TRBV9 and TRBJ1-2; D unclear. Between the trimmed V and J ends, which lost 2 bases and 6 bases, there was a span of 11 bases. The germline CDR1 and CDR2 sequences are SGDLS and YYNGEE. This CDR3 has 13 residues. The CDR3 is CASSVGGENGYTF. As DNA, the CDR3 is TGTGCCAGCAGCGTCGGCGGAGAGAATGGCTACACCTTC.

The chain's CDR3 is CASSSGLFYEQYF. CDR3 bases: TGTGCCAGCAGCTCGGGACTGTTTTACGAGCAGTACTTC. The chain couples TRBV7-8 to TRBJ2-7; D perhaps matches TRBD2 (6 bases). From germline, CDR1 is SGHVS and CDR2 FQNEAQ. This CDR3 comprises 13 residues. The ends were cut back, 4 bases at V and 4 bases at J, with 11 bases in the middle.

The chain's CDR3 is CASSREPNTEAFF. Written as DNA, the CDR3 is TGTGCCAGCAGCCGGGAACCGAACACTGAAGCTTTCTTT. The gene calls are TRBV2 and TRBJ1-1; D remains ambiguous. Trimming cost V 6 bases and J 1 base, with 9 bases left between them. CDR3 size: 13 residues. Germline CDR1 reads SNHLY; CDR2 reads FYNNEI.

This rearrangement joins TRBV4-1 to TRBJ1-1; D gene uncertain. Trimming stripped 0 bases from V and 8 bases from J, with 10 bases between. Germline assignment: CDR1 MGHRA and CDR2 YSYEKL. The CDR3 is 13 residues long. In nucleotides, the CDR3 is TGCGCCAGCAGCCAAGATCGGCGGGGAGAAGCTTTCTTT. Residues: CASSQDRRGEAFF.

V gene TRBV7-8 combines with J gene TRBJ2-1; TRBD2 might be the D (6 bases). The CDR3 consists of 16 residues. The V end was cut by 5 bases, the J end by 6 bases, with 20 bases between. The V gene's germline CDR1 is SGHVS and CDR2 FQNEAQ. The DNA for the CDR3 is TGTGCCAGCAGCGCCGTTTCGGGACTCCCTCTCAATGAGCAGTTCTTC. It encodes CASSAVSGLPLNEQFF.

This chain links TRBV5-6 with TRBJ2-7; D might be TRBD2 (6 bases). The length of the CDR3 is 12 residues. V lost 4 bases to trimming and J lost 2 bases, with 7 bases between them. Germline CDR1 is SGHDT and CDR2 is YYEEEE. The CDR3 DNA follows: TGTGCCAGCAGCCGCGGGACCTACGAGCAGTACTTC. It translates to CASSRGTYEQYF.

As DNA, the CDR3 is TGCGCCAGCAGCTTGGCCGGGCAGGGTGGTCAGCCCCAGCATTTT. Protein product: CASSLAGQGGQPQHF. The genes are TRBV5-1 and TRBJ1-5; the D gene is possibly TRBD1 (5 bases). V shed 0 bases and J shed 6 bases, with 13 bases lying between them. The CDR3 runs 15 residues. CDR1 is SGHRS, CDR2 YFSETQ, per germline.

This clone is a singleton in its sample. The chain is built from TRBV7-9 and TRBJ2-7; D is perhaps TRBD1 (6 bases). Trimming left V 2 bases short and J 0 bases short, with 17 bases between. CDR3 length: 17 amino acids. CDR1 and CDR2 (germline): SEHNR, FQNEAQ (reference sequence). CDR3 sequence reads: CASSLTLGQSSSYEQYF. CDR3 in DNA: TGTGCCAGCAGCTTAACCCTGGGACAATCGAGCTCCTACGAGCAGTACTTC.

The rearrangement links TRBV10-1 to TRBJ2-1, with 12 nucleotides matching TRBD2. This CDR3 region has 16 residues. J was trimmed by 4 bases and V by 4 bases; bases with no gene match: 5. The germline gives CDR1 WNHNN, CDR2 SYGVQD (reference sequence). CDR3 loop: CASSGRTSGTYNEQFF. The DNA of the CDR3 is TGCGCCAGCAGTGGAAGGACTAGCGGGACTTACAATGAGCAGTTCTTC.